This T cell receptor (beta chain) was identified during a study of cytomegalovirus exposure and HLA in healthy donors. At collection, donors were nominally healthy, but unrecorded immune exposures were probable. For this clone: The antigen is undetermined.

This CDR3 is 15 amino acids long. V lost 2 bases to trimming and J lost 6 bases; unmatched junction nucleotides: 5. Germline lookup yields CDR1 KGHSH and CDR2 LQKENI. The study, taken as a whole, reports: A prior analysis recorded that most TCR beta V segments were productive about 87% or about 30% of the time. Later analysis identified about 15,000 TCR beta sequences associated with HLA alleles, using a false discovery rate threshold of 0.05.

This PCR relied on a set of 60 Vbeta primers and 13 Jbeta primers. Here immunoSEQ multiplex PCR was the method, and the copy in TCRdb shows in-frame clones only, minus some. The sample consists of 65,000 to 100,000 clones, roughly 77% of them appearing once. The genes are TRBV18 and TRBJ1-2; 11 nucleotides agree with TRBD1. The sequence came from a woman between 40 and 55 years old in good health and CMV-seropositive. What was sequenced was PBMCs. Here the CDR3 reads CASSPGGQGVDGYTF. The CDR3 DNA follows: TGTGCCAGCTCACCAGGGGGACAGGGGGTAGATGGCTACACCTTC.